The next 18 T cell receptor beta chains were all read from a single sample in a study of T cells in tumors after PD-1 blockade. The method was immunoSEQ multiplex PCR; TCRdb's version includes in-frame clones alone and lacks a portion of them. The table shows 32,000 or so clones, with around 80% occurring only once. This specimen consisted of PBMCs, obtained before anti-PD-1 treatment. Every receptor here comes from a human donor with basal cell carcinoma.

Regarding this clone: The sample carries other DNA sequences with the same CDR3. CDR3 region: CASSPGGGGGNQPQHF. CDR3 nucleotides: TGTGCCAGCAGCCCAGGGGGCGGGGGCGGGAATCAGCCCCAGCATTTT. This chain connects TRBV7-2 to TRBJ1-5; TRBD1 matches at 8 bases. V trimming: 5 bases; J trimming: 4 bases; junction bases outside the gene matches: 10. This CDR3 spans 16 amino acids. CDR1 is SGHTA, CDR2 FQGNSA, per germline. Using reference TRBV7-2 and TRBJ1-5 for the parts outside the CDR3, the full variable domain is GAGVSQSPSNKVTEKGKDVELRCDPISGHTALYWYRQSLGQGLEFLIYFQGNSAPDKSGLPSDRFSAERTGGSVSTLTIQRTQQEDSAVYLCASSPGGGGGNQPQHFGDGTRLSIL.

This clone was detected only a few times. The chain links TRBV4-3 to TRBJ1-2, with D possibly being TRBD1 (6 bases). CDR1 and CDR2 from the germline V gene are LGHNA and YSLEER. The CDR3 extends over 15 amino acids. Trimming pared 1 base from V and 1 base from J, leaving 10 bases between. CDR3 amino acids: CASSQGQVINYGYTF. CDR3 nucleotides: TGCGCCAGCAGCCAAGGACAGGTCATTAACTATGGCTACACCTTC.

This chain joins TRBV9 and TRBJ2-7; D not resolved. This CDR3 has 14 residues. V was pared by 0 bases and J by 0 bases, with 7 bases between. CDR1 and CDR2 (germline): SGDLS, YYNGEE. The CDR3 region is CASSVDPSSYEQYF. The CDR3 nucleotides are TGTGCCAGCAGCGTAGACCCGAGCTCCTACGAGCAGTACTTC.

This clone was counted once. V and J are TRBV6-6 and TRBJ2-1, with D unresolved. Germline V lookup: CDR1 MNHNY, CDR2 SVGAGI (reference sequence). Between the trimmed V and J ends, which lost 2 bases and 0 bases, there was a span of 11 bases. The CDR3 has 16 amino acids. In DNA, the CDR3 is TGTGCCAGCAGTTACGCGGAGCTCCGCTCCTACAATGAGCAGTTCTTC. Translated, it gives CASSYAELRSYNEQFF.

This chain links TRBV30 with TRBJ2-2, with D hard to call. Trimming removed 3 bases at V and 3 bases at J, with 8 bases between. The CDR3 is made up of 13 amino acids. CDR1 GTSNPN and CDR2 SVGIG come from the germline V gene (reference sequence). CDR3 DNA sequence: TGTGCCTGGAGAAGTTATTACACCGGGGAGCTGTTTTTT. The encoded protein is CAWRSYYTGELFF.

The rearrangement links TRBV7-2 to TRBJ1-2, with 7 bases identical to TRBD1. Germline values: CDR1 SGHTA, CDR2 FQGNSA. The V gene end was trimmed by 5 bases and the J gene end by 5 bases; junction bases not matched to a gene: 11. The CDR3 is made up of 15 amino acids. CDR3 bases: TGTGCCAGCAGCGCCCAACAGGGGAGAGGGTATGGCTACACCTTC. Translated, it gives CASSAQQGRGYGYTF.

The gene calls are TRBV7-3 and TRBJ1-1; D is perhaps TRBD1 (6 bases). The germline V and J ends were trimmed by 3 bases and 1 base, with 21 bases remaining between them. The CDR3 is made up of 18 amino acids. From germline, CDR1 is SGHTA and CDR2 FQGTGA. The CDR3 DNA is TGTGCCAGCAGCTTGCGGGCCGGGACATTGGGCGGGAACACTGAAGCTTTCTTT. Amino acids: CASSLRAGTLGGNTEAFF.

The chain is built from TRBV19 and TRBJ2-3; 8 bases map to TRBD2. The V segment lost 9 bases and the J segment 1 base; nucleotides outside the gene matches: 12. Looked up from germline, CDR1 is LNHDA and CDR2 is SQIVND (reference sequence). CDR3 length: 16 residues. The CDR3 region has the DNA TGTGCCAGCTCACGGGGGGGGCTAGCAGGCACAGATACGCAGTATTTT. Amino acid sequence: CASSRGGLAGTDTQYF.

V is TRBV7-9 and J is TRBJ2-5; maybe TRBD1 (6 bases). The CDR3 consists of 16 residues. Per the germline V gene, CDR1 is SEHNR and CDR2 is FQNEAQ (reference sequence). V lost 3 bases and J lost 0, with 14 bases in between. Written as DNA, the CDR3 is TGTGCCAGCAGCTTGACTCTAGGACAGTACCAAGAGACCCAGTACTTC. It encodes CASSLTLGQYQETQYF.

The chain links TRBV5-1 to TRBJ2-3, with 7 bases that match TRBD1. This CDR3 spans 15 amino acids. The V segment lost 4 bases and the J segment 3 bases; nucleotides outside the gene matches: 8. CDR1 is SGHRS and CDR2 is YFSETQ in the germline V gene. CDR3 protein: CASSPGQMRTDTQYF. The CDR3 DNA reads as TGCGCCAGCAGCCCGGGACAGATGCGGACAGATACGCAGTATTTT. Using reference TRBV5-1 and TRBJ2-3 for the parts outside the CDR3, the full variable domain is KAGVTQTPRYLIKTRGQQVTLSCSPISGHRSVSWYQQTPGQGLQFLFEYFSETQRNKGNFPGRFSGRQFSNSRSEMNVSTLELGDSALYLCASSPGQMRTDTQYFGPGTRLTVL.

This clone appeared a few times. This chain uses TRBV19 with TRBJ2-4; 9 bases line up with TRBD2. The CDR3 has 16 residues. CDR1 and CDR2 from the germline V gene are LNHDA and SQIVND (reference sequence). The J segment lost 8 bases and the V segment lost 2 bases, leaving 10 bases of the junction unmatched. The CDR3 DNA reads TGTGCCAGTAGTATAATCGGGACTAGCCTCGGGGACATTCAGTACTTC. Amino acids: CASSIIGTSLGDIQYF.

This chain uses TRBV5-6 with TRBJ2-7; 9 bases are a match to TRBD2. After removal of 5 bases from V and 2 bases from J, the junction contained 2 bases not matched to a gene. The germline CDR1 and CDR2 sequences are SGHDT and YYEEEE. The CDR3 consists of 13 residues. The CDR3 is CASRVAGAYEQYF. For the CDR3, the DNA is TGTGCCAGCAGGGTAGCGGGGGCCTACGAGCAGTACTTC. Variable domain in full (rest from reference TRBV5-6 and TRBJ2-7): DAGVTQSPTHLIKTRGQQVTLRCSPKSGHDTVSWYQQALGQGPQFIFQYYEEEERQRGNFPDRFSGHQFPNYSSELNVNALLLGDSALYLCASRVAGAYEQYFGPGTRLTVT.

The rearrangement links TRBV15 to TRBJ2-7; no definite D call. Trimming shortened V by 2 bases and J by 4 bases, and 9 bases separated the two germline ends. Germline-derived CDR1 and CDR2 are LNHNV and YYDKDF (reference sequence). The CDR3 consists of 13 residues. The CDR3 DNA is TGTGCCACCAGCAGACCACCCGGGTACGAGCAGTACTTC. The encoded protein is CATSRPPGYEQYF.

The chain combines TRBV5-8 with TRBJ1-3, with D unresolved. The CDR3 length is 15 residues. In germline, CDR1 is SGHTS, CDR2 YDEGEE. The V gene lost 1 base and the J gene lost 0 bases, with 8 bases spanning the gap. CDR3 sequence: CASSLLGTSGNTIYF. The CDR3 DNA sequence: TGTGCCAGCAGCTTGTTGGGAACCTCTGGAAACACCATATATTTT. Variable domain in full (rest from reference TRBV5-8 and TRBJ1-3): EAGVTQSPTHLIKTRGQQATLRCSPISGHTSVYWYQQALGLGLQFLLWYDEGEERNRGNFPPRFSGRQFPNYSSELNVNALELEDSALYLCASSLLGTSGNTIYFGEGSWLTVV.

The gene calls are TRBV6-5 and TRBJ2-7; no clear D gene. CDR1 and CDR2 from the germline V gene are MNHEY and SVGAGI. Trimming pared 6 bases from V and 5 bases from J, leaving 8 bases between. The CDR3 is 11 residues long. The CDR3 reads CASRRAHEQYF. CDR3 nucleotides: TGTGCCAGCAGACGAGCTCACGAGCAGTACTTC.

The CDR3 reads CASSIAPGPYEQYF. The CDR3 DNA reads as TGTGCCAGTAGTATAGCACCGGGGCCCTACGAGCAGTACTTC. The gene calls are TRBV19 and TRBJ2-7; D might be TRBD1 or TRBD2, each matching 5 bases. There are 14 residues in the CDR3. Germline V lookup: CDR1 LNHDA, CDR2 SQIVND (reference sequence). The ends were cut back, 1 base at V and 2 bases at J, with 9 bases in the middle. The variable domain in full, with the rest retrieved from reference TRBV19 and TRBJ2-7, is DGGITQSPKYLFRKEGQNVTLSCEQNLNHDAMYWYRQDPGQGLRLIYYSQIVNDFQKGDIAEGYSVSREKKESFPLTVTSAQKNPTAFYLCASSIAPGPYEQYFGPGTRLTVT.

This clone occurred once. The rearrangement joins TRBV5-4 to TRBJ2-7; TRBD2 agrees at 7 bases. From germline, CDR1 is SGHNT and CDR2 YYREEE (reference sequence). V lost 3 bases to trimming and J lost 2 bases; unmatched junction nucleotides: 5. CDR3 length: 14 amino acids. The CDR3 reads CASSSTGTTYEQYF. In nucleotides, the CDR3 is TGTGCCAGCAGCTCGACCGGGACTACCTACGAGCAGTACTTC.

The gene calls are TRBV27 and TRBJ1-2; D uncertain. Germline values: CDR1 MNHEY, CDR2 SMNVEV (reference sequence). The CDR3 has 14 amino acids. V was trimmed by 5 bases and J by 4 bases, leaving 14 bases between them. CDR3 sequence reads: CASSPGRRVYGYTF. The CDR3 DNA reads as TGTGCCAGCAGTCCAGGTCGCCGGGTCTATGGCTACACCTTC.